This TCR beta chain comes out of a study of T cells in Graves' hyperthyroidism and ophthalmopathy. From germline, CDR1 is MDHEN and CDR2 SYDVKM. The CDR3 extends over 12 amino acids. The V gene lost 5 bases and the J gene lost 3 bases, with 8 bases spanning the gap. Study-level results: Most clonotypes expanded in the thyroid (above 0.001) were also present in blood.

PBMCs were collected from a 10 ml volume of fresh peripheral blood. As to this clonotype: Its target is not known.

There were TCR beta CDR3 regions amplified from RNA transcripts. Using the HTBI primer set, a first-round RT-PCR was run on the TCR CDR3. TCRdb redid the calling of the multiplex PCR reads with MiXCR, one entry per CDR3 protein. The table has hundreds of thousands of distinct CDR3 sequences, about 20% seen once. V usage is TRBV28 and J usage is TRBJ2-7; D not certain. Sequencing was performed on blood. This receptor was identified in a man aged 40-49 years with Graves' ophthalmopathy. DNA of the CDR3: TGTGCCAGCAGTCCCCTCAACTACGAGCAGTACTTC. Its protein product is CASSPLNYEQYF.